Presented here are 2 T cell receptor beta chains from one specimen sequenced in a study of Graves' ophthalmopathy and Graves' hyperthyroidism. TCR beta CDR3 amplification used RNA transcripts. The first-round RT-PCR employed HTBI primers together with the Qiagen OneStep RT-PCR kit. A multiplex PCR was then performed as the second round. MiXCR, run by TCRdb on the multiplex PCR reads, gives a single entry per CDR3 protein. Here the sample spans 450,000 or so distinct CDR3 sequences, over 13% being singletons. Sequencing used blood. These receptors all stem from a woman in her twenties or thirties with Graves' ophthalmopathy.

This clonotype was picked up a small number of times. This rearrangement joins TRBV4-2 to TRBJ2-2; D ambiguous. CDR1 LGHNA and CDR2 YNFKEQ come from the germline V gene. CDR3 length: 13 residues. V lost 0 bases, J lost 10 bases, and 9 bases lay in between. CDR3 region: CASSQDPETELFF. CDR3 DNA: TGTGCCAGCAGCCAAGACCCCGAGACGGAGCTGTTTTTT.

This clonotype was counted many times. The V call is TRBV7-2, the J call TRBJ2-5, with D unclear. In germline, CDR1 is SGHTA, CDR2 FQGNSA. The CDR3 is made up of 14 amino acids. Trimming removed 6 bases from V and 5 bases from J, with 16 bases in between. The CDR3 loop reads CASRVNPVGETQYF. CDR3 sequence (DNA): TGTGCCAGCAGGGTTAATCCCGTGGGCGAGACCCAGTACTTC.